This T cell receptor beta chain was found in a study of T cell changes during pregnancy in multiple sclerosis (dated by TCRdb to between 2018 and 2021). Turning to the overall study: Changes in the T cell repertoire over the course of pregnancy were examined in this study in women with multiple sclerosis.

Receptor libraries were prepared by the immunoSEQ multiplex PCR assay. TCRdb took over this immuneACCESS table, retaining in-frame rearrangements with V and J assigned. Such tables are incomplete; in checked studies, under half of the missing clones stem from an unresolved V gene, and the remainder is unexplained. This sample lists roughly 12,000 clones; 85% to 90% were detected once. The ten largest clones capture about 15% of the sample. The CDR1 and CDR2 encoded by the germline V gene are MNHEY and SVGAGI. From the cysteine through the phenylalanine, the CDR3 covers 14 amino acids. CDR3 DNA only is kept here, 42 bases in frame from base 1. Ends trimmed: V by 6 bases, J by 9 bases; bases unmatched to a gene: 5. Comment on this clone: The target of this receptor is not known. No base-level quality is on record; no much larger clone is a single base apart.

The chain uses TRBV6-5 and TRBJ2-1, with TRBD2 identical over 13 junction bases. Source: CD8+ T cells from peripheral blood mononuclear cells, taken in the second trimester of pregnancy. This receptor was taken from a female donor in good health, enrolled as a control in a pregnancy study. The DNA sequence is TGTGCCAGCAGCGGGACTAGCGGGATGGGTGAGCAGTTCTTC. The translation is CASSGTSGMGEQFF.